This record concerns one T cell receptor (beta chain) sequence. This clonotype was recorded a few times. Its cognate antigen has yet to be identified. No qualities accompany the bases; no much larger clone lies one base away. The source of the sample is a study of response to subunit inactivated influenza vaccine (dated by TCRdb to the late 2010s). Regarding the study in general: To follow how T cells responded to a trivalent subunit inactivated influenza vaccine, the researchers relied on deep quantitative profiling of the T cell receptor repertoire.

The library was made by RT-PCR. For sequencing, an Illumina HiSeq 2500 was employed. Clones were called with MiXCR by TCRdb after fastp trimmed the public reads at Q25, and only in-frame beta chains were retained. Rows matching on CDR3 protein sequence are summarized as one entry with the most common DNA and genes. The sample table lists around 850,000 distinct CDR3 sequences, less than 20% of them with a count of one. About 11% of the sample is taken by the ten largest. The paper as a whole reports these results and caveats: According to the authors, only a limited number of new T cells may be recruited by each seasonal influenza vaccination.

The germline V gene provides CDR1 SGHTA and CDR2 FQGNSA. The CDR3 measures 12 amino acids from cysteine to phenylalanine. Only the CDR3 portion is preserved as DNA: 36 bases, with reading frame beginning at the first base. Trimming takes 6 bases from V and 5 bases from J, and the germline ends sit 11 bases apart. The material was PBMCs from blood, obtained about 5 days after vaccination. The rearrangement combines TRBV7-2 with TRBJ2-7; perhaps TRBD1 is the D gene, with 5 bases matching. This sequence originates from a man over 45 who received an inactivated influenza vaccine. Donor details come from another sample of the same person, matched by shared clones. The bases read TGTGCCAGCAGGGGCAGGGTTCACGAGCAGTACTTC. The translation is CASRGRVHEQYF.